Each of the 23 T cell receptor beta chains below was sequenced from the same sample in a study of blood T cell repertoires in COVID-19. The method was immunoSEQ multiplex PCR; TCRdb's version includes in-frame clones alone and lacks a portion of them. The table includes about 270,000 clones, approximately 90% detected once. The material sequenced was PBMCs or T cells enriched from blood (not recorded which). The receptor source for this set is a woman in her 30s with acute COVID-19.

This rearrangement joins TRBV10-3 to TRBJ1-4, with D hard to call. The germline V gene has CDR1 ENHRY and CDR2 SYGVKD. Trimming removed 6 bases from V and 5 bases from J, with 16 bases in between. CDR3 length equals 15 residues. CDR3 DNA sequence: TGTGCCATCAGGGTTGGGCCAGGCCTAAATGAAAAACTGTTTTTT. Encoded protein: CAIRVGPGLNEKLFF.

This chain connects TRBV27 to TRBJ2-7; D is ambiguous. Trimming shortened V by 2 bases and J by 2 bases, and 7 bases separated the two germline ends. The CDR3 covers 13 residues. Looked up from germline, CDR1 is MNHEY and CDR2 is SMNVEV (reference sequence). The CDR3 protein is CASSLSTAYEQYF. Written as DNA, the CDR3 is TGTGCCAGCAGTTTAAGCACAGCCTACGAGCAGTACTTC.

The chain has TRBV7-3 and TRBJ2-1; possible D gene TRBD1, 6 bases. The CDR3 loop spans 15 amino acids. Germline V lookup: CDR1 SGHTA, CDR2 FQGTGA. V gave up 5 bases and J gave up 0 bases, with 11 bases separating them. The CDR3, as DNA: TGTGCCAGCAGCCCGGAGGACAGCTCCTACAATGAGCAGTTCTTC. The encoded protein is CASSPEDSSYNEQFF.

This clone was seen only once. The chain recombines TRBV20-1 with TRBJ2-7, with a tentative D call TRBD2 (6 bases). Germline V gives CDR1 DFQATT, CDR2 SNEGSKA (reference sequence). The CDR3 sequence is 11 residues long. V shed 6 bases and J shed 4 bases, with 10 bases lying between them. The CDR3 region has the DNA TGCAGTGCCCCGGGGGATTACGAGCAGTACTTC. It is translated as CSAPGDYEQYF.

CDR3 residues: CASSLELAGAGGELFF. The CDR3 DNA reads as TGCGCCAGCAGCTTGGAACTAGCGGGAGCAGGCGGGGAGCTGTTTTTT. V is TRBV5-1 and J is TRBJ2-2, with 11 nucleotides matching TRBD2. Germline CDR1 SGHRS, CDR2 YFSETQ. The CDR3 spans 16 residues. V lost 0 bases to trimming and J lost 7 bases; unmatched junction nucleotides: 5.

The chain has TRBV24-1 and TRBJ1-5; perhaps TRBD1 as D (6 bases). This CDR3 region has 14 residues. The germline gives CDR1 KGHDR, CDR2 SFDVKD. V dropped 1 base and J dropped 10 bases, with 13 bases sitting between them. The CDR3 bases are TGTGCCACCAGTGATTTAAGGACAGCCGAACCCCAGCATTTT. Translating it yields CATSDLRTAEPQHF.

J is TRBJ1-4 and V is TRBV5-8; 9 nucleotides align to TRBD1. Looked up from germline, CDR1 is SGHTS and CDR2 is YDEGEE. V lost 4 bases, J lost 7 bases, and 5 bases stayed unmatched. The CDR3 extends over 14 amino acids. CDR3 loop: CASSPGTGIEKLFF. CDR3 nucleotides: TGTGCCAGCAGCCCCGGGACAGGGATTGAAAAACTGTTTTTT.

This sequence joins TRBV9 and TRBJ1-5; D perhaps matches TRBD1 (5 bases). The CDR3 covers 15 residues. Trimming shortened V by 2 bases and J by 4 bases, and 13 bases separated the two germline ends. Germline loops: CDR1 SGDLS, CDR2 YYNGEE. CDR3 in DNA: TGTGCCAGCAGCGTTGGGCAGGGAAGAAATCAGCCCCAGCATTTT. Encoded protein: CASSVGQGRNQPQHF.

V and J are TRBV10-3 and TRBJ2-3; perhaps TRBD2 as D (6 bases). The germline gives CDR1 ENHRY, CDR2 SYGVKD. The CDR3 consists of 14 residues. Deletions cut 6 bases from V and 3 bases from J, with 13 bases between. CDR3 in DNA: TGTGCCATCAGGACTAGATCTATGACAGATACGCAGTATTTT. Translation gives CAIRTRSMTDTQYF.

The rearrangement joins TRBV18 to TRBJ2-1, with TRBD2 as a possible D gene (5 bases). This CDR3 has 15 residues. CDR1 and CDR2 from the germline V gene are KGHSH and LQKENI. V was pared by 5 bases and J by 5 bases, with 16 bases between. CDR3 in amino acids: CASSEYEGEDNEQFF. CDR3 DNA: TGTGCCAGCTCAGAGTACGAGGGTGAGGACAATGAGCAGTTCTTC.

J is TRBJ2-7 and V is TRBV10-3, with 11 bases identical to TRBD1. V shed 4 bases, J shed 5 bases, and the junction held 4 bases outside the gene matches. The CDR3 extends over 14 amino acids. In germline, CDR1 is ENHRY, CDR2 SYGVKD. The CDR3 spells CAISGTGGRDEQYF. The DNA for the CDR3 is TGTGCCATCAGTGGGACAGGGGGCCGGGACGAGCAGTACTTC.

CDR3 residues: CASSQEIGLATNEQFF. The CDR3 DNA sequence: TGTGCCAGCAGCCAAGAAATAGGACTAGCAACAAATGAGCAGTTCTTC. The rearrangement uses TRBV4-2 and TRBJ2-1; 8 nucleotides line up with TRBD2. The V gene end was trimmed by 0 bases and the J gene end by 7 bases; junction bases not matched to a gene: 8. Germline assignment: CDR1 LGHNA and CDR2 YNFKEQ. The CDR3 is made up of 16 amino acids.

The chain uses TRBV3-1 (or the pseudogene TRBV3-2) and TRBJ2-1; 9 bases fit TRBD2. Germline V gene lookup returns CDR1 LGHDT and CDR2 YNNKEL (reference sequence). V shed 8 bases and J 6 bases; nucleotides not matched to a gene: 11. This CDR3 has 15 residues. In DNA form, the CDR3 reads TGTGCCAGCCGTGATATAGTAGCGGGAGTCAATGAGCAGTTCTTC. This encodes CASRDIVAGVNEQFF.

The CDR3 DNA is TGCAGCGTTGCCGGTGGCCGGGAAGCCCCCACAGATACGCAGTATTTT. This codes for CSVAGGREAPTDTQYF. This sequence joins TRBV29-1 and TRBJ2-3; tentatively, D is TRBD2 (5 bases). V was clipped by 4 bases and J by 2 bases, with 19 bases between them. This CDR3 is built from 16 residues. Germline V gene sequence: CDR1 SQVTM, CDR2 ANQGSEA.

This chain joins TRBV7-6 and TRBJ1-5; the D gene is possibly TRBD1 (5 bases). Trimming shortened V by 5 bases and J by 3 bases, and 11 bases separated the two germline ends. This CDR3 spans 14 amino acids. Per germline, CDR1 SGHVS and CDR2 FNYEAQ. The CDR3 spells CASSRGTDNQPQHF. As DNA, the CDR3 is TGTGCCAGCAGCCGCGGGACCGACAATCAGCCCCAGCATTTT.

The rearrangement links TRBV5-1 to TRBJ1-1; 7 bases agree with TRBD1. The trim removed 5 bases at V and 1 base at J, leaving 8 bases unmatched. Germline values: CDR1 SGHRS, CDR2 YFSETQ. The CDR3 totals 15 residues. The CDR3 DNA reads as TGCGCCAGCAGTCAACAGGGGAGCAGGAACACTGAAGCTTTCTTT. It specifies CASSQQGSRNTEAFF.

In DNA, the CDR3 is TGTGCCAGTAGGAGCGACAGAAGCACAGATACGCAGTATTTT. It is translated as CASRSDRSTDTQYF. This rearrangement joins TRBV19 to TRBJ2-3; D might be TRBD1 (5 bases). Trimming took 6 bases from V and 0 from J, leaving 10 bases between them. CDR1 is LNHDA and CDR2 is SQIVND in the germline V gene (reference sequence). The CDR3 is made up of 14 amino acids. Full variable domain (remainder filled in from reference TRBV19 and TRBJ2-3): DGGITQSPKYLFRKEGQNVTLSCEQNLNHDAMYWYRQDPGQGLRLIYYSQIVNDFQKGDIAEGYSVSREKKESFPLTVTSAQKNPTAFYLCASRSDRSTDTQYFGPGTRLTVL.

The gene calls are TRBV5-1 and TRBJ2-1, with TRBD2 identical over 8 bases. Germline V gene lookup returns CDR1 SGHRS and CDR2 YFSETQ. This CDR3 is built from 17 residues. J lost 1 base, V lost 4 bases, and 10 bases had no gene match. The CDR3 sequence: CASSDPQAGVSYNEQFF. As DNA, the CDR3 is TGCGCCAGCAGCGATCCCCAAGCGGGAGTATCCTACAATGAGCAGTTCTTC.

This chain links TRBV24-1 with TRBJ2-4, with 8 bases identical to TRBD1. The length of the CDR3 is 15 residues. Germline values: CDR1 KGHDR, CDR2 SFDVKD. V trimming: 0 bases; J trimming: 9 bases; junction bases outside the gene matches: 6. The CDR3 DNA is TGTGCCACCAGTGATTTGGGACAGGGAGTCGGCATTCAGTACTTC. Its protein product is CATSDLGQGVGIQYF.

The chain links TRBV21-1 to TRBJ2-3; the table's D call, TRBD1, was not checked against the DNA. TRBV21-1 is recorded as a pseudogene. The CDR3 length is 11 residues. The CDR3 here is CATPGADTQYF. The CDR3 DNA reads TGTGCCACCCCAGGGGCAGATACGCAGTATTTT.

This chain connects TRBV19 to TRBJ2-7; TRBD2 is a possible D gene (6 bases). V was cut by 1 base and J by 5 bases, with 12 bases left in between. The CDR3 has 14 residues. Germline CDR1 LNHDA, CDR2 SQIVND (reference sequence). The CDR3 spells CASSIAGGLDEQYF. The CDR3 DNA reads TGTGCCAGTAGTATAGCCGGGGGATTGGACGAGCAGTACTTC.

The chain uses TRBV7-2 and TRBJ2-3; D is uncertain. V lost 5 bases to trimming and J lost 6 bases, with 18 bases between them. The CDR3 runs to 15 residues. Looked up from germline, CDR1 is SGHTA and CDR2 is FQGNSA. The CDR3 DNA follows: TGTGCCAGCAGCCCCAACCTTGGGCCCCCGGATACGCAGTATTTT. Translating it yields CASSPNLGPPDTQYF.

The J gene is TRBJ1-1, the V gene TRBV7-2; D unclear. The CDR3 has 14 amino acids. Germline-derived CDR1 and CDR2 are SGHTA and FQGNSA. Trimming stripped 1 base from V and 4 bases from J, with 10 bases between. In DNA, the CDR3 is TGTGCCAGCAGCTTAGAGGGCAGCGGCACTGAAGCTTTCTTT. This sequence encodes CASSLEGSGTEAFF.